This record concerns one T cell receptor beta chain sequence. Its cognate antigen is unknown. Libraries were prepared by immunoSEQ multiplex PCR; TCRdb keeps only in-frame clonotypes and omits some of them. The sample has 5,500 to 7,000 clones, 20% to 25% seen once. This sample's treatment: randomized to nivolumab then ipilimumab (arm A) or the reverse (arm B). Patients had received no earlier DNA-damaging chemotherapy. This sample was included in a study of sequential checkpoint blockade in melanoma. As for the study in general: Patients were randomized 1:1 to nivolumab-then-ipilimumab or ipilimumab-then-nivolumab first-line. Matched biopsies came pretreatment and at week 13 for twenty-two patients.

The CDR3 covers 19 residues. Looked up from germline, CDR1 is KGHSH and CDR2 is LQKENI. Trimming left V 2 bases short and J 0 bases short, with 17 bases between. Whole-study results and caveats: For nivolumab-first patients, baseline tumor clonality was associated with response.

The sequences come from tumor tissue (inferred from file names), collected from a patient given nivolumab and ipilimumab in sequence. The sequence came from a human donor with melanoma. V and J are TRBV18 and TRBJ2-6; a possible D gene is TRBD2 (5 bases). The CDR3 DNA is TGTGCCAGCTCACCATTCGGTGGAGGAGGAGTCTCTGGGGCCAACGTCCTGACTTTC. It is translated as CASSPFGGGGVSGANVLTF.